This record concerns one TCR beta chain sequence. This sample was included in a study of blood T cell repertoires in COVID-19. Background on the study: From the United States, Italy and Spain came samples of acute and convalescent COVID-19. PBMCs, B-cell-depleted T cells, or T cells were the source of the cDNA or gDNA that made up the material.

As processed by the authors: Amplification from reference gene primers served as the basis for estimated nucleated cell counts. The method was immunoSEQ multiplex PCR; TCRdb's version includes in-frame clones alone and lacks a portion of them. The D gene and trimming were derived from the DNA, and the V and J assignments and clone size from that table. The sample comprises more than 110,000 clones, 75% to 80% of which are singletons, and approximately 9% rests with the top ten. Germline lookup yields CDR1 MNHEY and CDR2 SMNVEV (reference sequence). The CDR3 is 15 amino acids. J was trimmed by 1 base and V by 3 bases; bases with no gene match: 6.

The chain joins TRBV27 to TRBJ2-7, with TRBD2 identical over 7 bases. The sample comprised peripheral blood. The sequence derives from a woman between 50 and 59 years old with active or convalescent COVID-19. The CDR3 here is CASSFRRGGSYEQYF. CDR3 coding DNA: TGTGCCAGCAGTTTCCGGCGCGGGGGATCCTACGAGCAGTACTTC.